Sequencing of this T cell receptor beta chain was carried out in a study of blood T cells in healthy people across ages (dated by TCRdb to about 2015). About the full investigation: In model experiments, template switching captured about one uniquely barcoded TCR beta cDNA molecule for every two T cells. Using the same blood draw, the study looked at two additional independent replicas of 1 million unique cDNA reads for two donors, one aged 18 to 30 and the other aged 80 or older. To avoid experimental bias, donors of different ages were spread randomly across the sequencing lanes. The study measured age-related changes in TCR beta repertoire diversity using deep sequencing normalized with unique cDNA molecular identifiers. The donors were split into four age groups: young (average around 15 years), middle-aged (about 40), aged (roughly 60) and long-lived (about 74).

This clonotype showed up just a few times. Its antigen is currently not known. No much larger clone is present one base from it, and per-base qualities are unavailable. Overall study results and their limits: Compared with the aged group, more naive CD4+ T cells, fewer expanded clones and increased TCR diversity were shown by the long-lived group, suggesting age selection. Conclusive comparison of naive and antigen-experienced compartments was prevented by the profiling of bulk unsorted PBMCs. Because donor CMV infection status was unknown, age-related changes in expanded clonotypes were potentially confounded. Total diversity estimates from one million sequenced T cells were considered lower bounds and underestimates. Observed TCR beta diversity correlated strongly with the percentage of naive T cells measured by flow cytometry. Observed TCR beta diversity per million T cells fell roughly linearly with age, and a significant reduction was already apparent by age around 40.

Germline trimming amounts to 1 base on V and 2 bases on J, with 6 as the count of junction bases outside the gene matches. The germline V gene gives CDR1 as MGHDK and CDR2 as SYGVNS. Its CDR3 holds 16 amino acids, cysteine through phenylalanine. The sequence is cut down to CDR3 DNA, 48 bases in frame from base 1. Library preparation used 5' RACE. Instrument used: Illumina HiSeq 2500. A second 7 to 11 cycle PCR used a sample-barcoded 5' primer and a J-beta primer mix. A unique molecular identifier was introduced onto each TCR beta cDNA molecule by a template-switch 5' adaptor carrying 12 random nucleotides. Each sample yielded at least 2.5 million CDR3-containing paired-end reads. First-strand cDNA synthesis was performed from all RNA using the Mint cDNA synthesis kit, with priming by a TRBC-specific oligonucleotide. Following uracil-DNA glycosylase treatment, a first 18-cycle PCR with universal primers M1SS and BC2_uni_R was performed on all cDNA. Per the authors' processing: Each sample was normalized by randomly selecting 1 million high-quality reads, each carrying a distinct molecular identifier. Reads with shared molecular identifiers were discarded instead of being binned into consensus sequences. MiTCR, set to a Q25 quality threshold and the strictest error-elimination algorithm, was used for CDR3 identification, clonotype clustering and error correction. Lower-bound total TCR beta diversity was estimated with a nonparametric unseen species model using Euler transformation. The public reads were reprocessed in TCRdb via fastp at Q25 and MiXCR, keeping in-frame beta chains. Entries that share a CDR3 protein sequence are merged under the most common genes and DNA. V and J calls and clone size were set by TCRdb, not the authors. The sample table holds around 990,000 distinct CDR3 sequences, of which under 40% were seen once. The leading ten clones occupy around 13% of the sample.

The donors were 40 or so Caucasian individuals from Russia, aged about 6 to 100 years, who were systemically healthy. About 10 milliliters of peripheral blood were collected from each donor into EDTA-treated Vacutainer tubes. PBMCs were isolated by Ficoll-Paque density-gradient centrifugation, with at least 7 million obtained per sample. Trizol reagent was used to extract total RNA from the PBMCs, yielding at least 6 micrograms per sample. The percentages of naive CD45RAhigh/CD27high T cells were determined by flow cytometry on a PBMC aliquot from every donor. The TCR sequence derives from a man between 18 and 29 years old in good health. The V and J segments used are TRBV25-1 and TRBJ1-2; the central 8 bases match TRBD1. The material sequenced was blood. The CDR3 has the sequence CASSEFAGGYNYGYTF. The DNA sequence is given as TGTGCCAGCAGTGAATTCGCAGGGGGCTACAACTATGGCTACACCTTC.